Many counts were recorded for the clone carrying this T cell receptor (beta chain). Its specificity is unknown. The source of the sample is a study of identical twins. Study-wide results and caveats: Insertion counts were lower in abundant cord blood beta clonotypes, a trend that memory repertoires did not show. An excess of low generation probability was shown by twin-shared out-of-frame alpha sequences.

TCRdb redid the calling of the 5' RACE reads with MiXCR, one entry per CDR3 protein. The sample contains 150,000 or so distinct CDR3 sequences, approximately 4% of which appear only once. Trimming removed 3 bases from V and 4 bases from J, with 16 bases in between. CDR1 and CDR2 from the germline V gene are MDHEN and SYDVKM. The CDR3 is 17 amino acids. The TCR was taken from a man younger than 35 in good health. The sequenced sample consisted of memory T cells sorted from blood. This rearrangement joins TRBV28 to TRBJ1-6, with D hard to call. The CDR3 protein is CASSFYELNRYNSPLHF. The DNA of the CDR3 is TGTGCCAGCAGTTTTTATGAGTTGAACCGGTATAATTCACCCCTCCACTTT. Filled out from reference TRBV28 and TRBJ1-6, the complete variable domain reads DVKVTQSSRYLVKRTGEKVFLECVQDMDHENMFWYRQDPGLGLRLIYFSYDVKMKEKGDIPEGYSVSREKKERFSLILESASTNQTSMYLCASSFYELNRYNSPLHFGNGTRLTVT.